The 2 T cell receptor beta chains below all came from one sample that was sequenced in a study of blood T cell repertoires in COVID-19 (dated by TCRdb to the early 2020s). Receptor libraries were prepared by the immunoSEQ multiplex PCR assay. This is the immuneACCESS table as TCRdb keeps it, with only in-frame sequences that have V and J called. A part of the clones is gone; compared with another copy, unresolved V genes explain less than half, and the rest is unexplained. Recorded for this sample are several thousand clones; over 75% of them occurred a single time. Of the sample, 3% is held by the ten largest clones. What was sequenced was peripheral blood. The receptor source for this set is a woman at least 80 years old with acute or convalescent COVID-19.

This chain connects TRBV4-1 to TRBJ2-1; 7 nucleotides match TRBD2. Trimming cost V 4 bases and J 7 bases; bases outside gene matches: 13. The CDR3 length is 16 residues. Looked up from germline, CDR1 is MGHRA and CDR2 is YSYEKL. Here the CDR3 DNA reads TGCGCCAGCAGCCCCCCCGGGACTAAGGACCCTAATGAGCAGTTCTTC. It codes for CASSPPGTKDPNEQFF.

The chain joins TRBV5-6 to TRBJ1-3; D is unresolved. The germline V and J ends were trimmed by 0 bases and 0 bases, with 10 bases remaining between them. Germline CDR1 SGHDT, CDR2 YYEEEE. CDR3 length equals 16 residues. The DNA for the CDR3 is TGTGCCAGCAGCTTGGTAGGCCAGCGCTCTGGAAACACCATATATTTT. It yields the protein CASSLVGQRSGNTIYF.